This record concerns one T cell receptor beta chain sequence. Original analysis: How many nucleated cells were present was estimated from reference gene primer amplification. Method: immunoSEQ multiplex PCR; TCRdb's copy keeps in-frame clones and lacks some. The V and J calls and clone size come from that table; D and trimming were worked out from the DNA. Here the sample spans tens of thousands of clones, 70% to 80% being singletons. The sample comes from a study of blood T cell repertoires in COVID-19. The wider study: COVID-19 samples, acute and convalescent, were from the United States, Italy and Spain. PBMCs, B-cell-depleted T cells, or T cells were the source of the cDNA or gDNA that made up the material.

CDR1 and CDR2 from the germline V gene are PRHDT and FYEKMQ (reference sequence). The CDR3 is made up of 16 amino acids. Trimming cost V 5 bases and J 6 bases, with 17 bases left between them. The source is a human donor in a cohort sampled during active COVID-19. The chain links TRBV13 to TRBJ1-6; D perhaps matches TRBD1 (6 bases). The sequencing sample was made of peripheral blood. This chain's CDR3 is CASSTWTDRLNSPLHF. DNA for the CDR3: TGTGCCAGCAGCACTTGGACAGATCGCCTTAATTCACCCCTCCACTTT. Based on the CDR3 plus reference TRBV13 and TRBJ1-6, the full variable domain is AAGVIQSPRHLIKEKRETATLKCYPIPRHDTVYWYQQGPGQDPQFLISFYEKMQSDKGSIPDRFSAQQFSDYHSELNMSSLELGDSALYFCASSTWTDRLNSPLHFGNGTRLTVT.